The rows below give T cell receptor beta chains drawn from one sample of a study of CD8 T cells in ankylosing spondylitis. TCRdb re-derived calls from the 5' RACE reads in MiXCR, one entry per CDR3 protein. Of over 110,000 distinct CDR3 sequences detected, 7% to 10% appear once; the ten largest clones hold 6% to 8%. Sample: synovial fluid, either unsorted or a sorted T cell fraction (not recorded which). The source of these receptors is a male donor with ankylosing spondylitis. Both conserved end residues are part of each CDR3. A D gene is named only where the DNA matches it firmly. Size is omitted from some rows. Given values are once, few, many or a class for expanded clones.

V	size	J	D	CDR3	DNA
TRBV7-2	many	TRBJ2-3	-	CASSLAPQGGYTQYF	TGTGCCAGCAGCTTAGCGCCACAGGGAGGTTATACGCAGTATTTT
TRBV29-1	-	TRBJ2-5	-	CSVEGSPETQYF	TGCAGCGTTGAAGGGTCCCCTGAGACCCAGTACTTC
TRBV4-3	-	TRBJ2-2	-	CASSRLDRDTGELFF	TGCGCCAGCAGCCGATTGGACAGAGACACCGGGGAGCTGTTTTTT
TRBV6-4	-	TRBJ1-1	TRBD1	CASRRDRGSTEAFF	TGTGCCAGCAGGAGGGACAGGGGGTCCACTGAAGCTTTCTTT
TRBV7-2	-	TRBJ2-3	TRBD2	CASSLGLAGGSTDTQYF	TGTGCCAGCAGCTTAGGGCTAGCGGGAGGATCGACAGATACGCAGTATTTT
TRBV29-1	many	TRBJ1-4	-	CSVEDRRGGKLFF	TGCAGCGTTGAAGATCGGCGGGGGGGAAAACTGTTTTTT
TRBV4-1	-	TRBJ1-2	-	CASSTGRLNYGYTF	TGCGCCAGCAGCACGGGACGGCTAAACTATGGCTACACCTTC
TRBV10-3	-	TRBJ1-2	-	CAISASTPEQGYTF	TGTGCCATCAGTGCCTCGACACCTGAGCAGGGCTACACCTTC
TRBV7-9	few	TRBJ1-3	TRBD1	CASSPGQGNTIYF	TGTGCCAGCAGCCCGGGACAGGGAAACACCATATATTTT
TRBV20-1	many	TRBJ2-1	TRBD2	CSARGGGSNEQFF	TGCAGTGCTAGAGGGGGCGGGAGCAATGAGCAGTTCTTC
TRBV24-1	few	TRBJ2-2	-	CATSDPGGGGTGELFF	TGTGCCACCAGTGATCCCGGAGGGGGAGGAACCGGGGAGCTGTTTTTT
TRBV10-3	few	TRBJ2-3	-	CAIRSGQSTDTQYF	TGTGCCATCAGGAGCGGACAGTCCACAGATACGCAGTATTTT
TRBV28	-	TRBJ1-4	-	CASSNRHEKLFF	TGTGCCAGCAGTAACAGACATGAAAAACTGTTTTTT
TRBV5-6	few	TRBJ2-4	-	CASSPNLDRYLAKNIQYF	TGTGCCAGCAGCCCCAACCTAGACAGATACTTAGCCAAAAACATTCAGTACTTC
TRBV13	-	TRBJ2-3	-	CARSSRPLEDTQYF	TGTGCCAGGAGCTCCAGGCCGCTCGAAGATACGCAGTATTTT
TRBV3-1	many	TRBJ2-1	-	CASSQDPAYNEQFF	TGTGCCAGCAGCCAAGACCCAGCTTACAATGAGCAGTTCTTC
TRBV28	-	TRBJ1-6	TRBD1	CASSIRQGYSPLHF	TGTGCCAGCAGTATTCGACAGGGGTATTCACCCCTCCACTTT
TRBV20-1	many	TRBJ2-2	-	CSADANIQGNTGELFF	TGCAGTGCCGACGCTAACATCCAGGGAAACACCGGGGAGCTGTTTTTT
TRBV12-3/TRBV12-4	many	TRBJ2-7	-	CASSFRGGGYEQYF	TGTGCCAGCAGTTTTCGGGGCGGAGGCTACGAGCAGTACTTC
TRBV6-6	-	TRBJ2-5	TRBD1	CASTHRGLETQYF	TGTGCCAGCACTCACAGGGGCTTGGAGACCCAGTACTTC
TRBV7-2	many	TRBJ2-1	-	CASSLDRDIYNEQFF	TGTGCCAGCAGCTTAGACCGGGACATCTACAATGAGCAGTTCTTC